The following is a T cell receptor beta chain sequence with its context. This clone was seen a handful of times. The target of this receptor is not known. For this mouse receptor, gene names and germline sequences are murine. The read falls 1 residue short of the CDR3 end, and the missing part is taken from the germline J gene. Libraries were built with the immunoSEQ multiplex PCR assay. Adaptive Biotechnologies performed TCRbeta CDR3 sequencing at survey depth and reported CDR3 sequences, V/J genes, productive frequency, and template counts. TCR beta CDR3 regions were amplified from genomic DNA rather than RNA. The study's processing was this. Jensen-Shannon divergence served to quantify pairwise repertoire overlap between tissues, with 0 meaning identical and 1 meaning complete divergence. Tissues were grouped by single-linkage agglomerative hierarchical clustering of pairwise JSD values, and the clustering results were shown as dendrograms. GLIPH2 was run on all patient samples with simulation_depth 1000, kmer_min_depth 3 and cdr3_length_cutoff 8, and groups with more than two unique CDR3s were retained. A standardized tissue-overlap score was generated by extrapolating Jaccard GLIPH-group overlap across patients to a standard repertoire size of 1000 clones. Linear mixed-effect models, with tissue as a fixed effect and individual as a random effect, were used to test how diversity related to clinical or experimental variables. TCRdb stores this immuneACCESS table with in-frame sequences only. Part of the clones is absent; in the studies checked, under half of the shortfall reflects unresolved V genes, and no reason is known for the rest. V, J and clone size are those of that table, while D and trimming were read from the DNA. Here the sample has approximately 22,000 clones; roughly two thirds occur a single time. The biggest ten clones account for under 0.75% of the sample.

This sample was taken from a study of tissue T cells after allogeneic stem cell transplantation (dated by TCRdb to 2021 to 2024). With respect to the entire study: Using research autopsies of patients with and without GVHD, plus mouse models of GVHD, the study profiled TCR beta repertoires across many tissues. The human part of the study was a prospective observational study with no blinding and no randomization. Points the paper makes about the study in general: The study did not establish which tissue TCRs were alloreactive or antigen-specific, and some clones may have been host cells that persisted. Within patients, how anatomically similar tissues were was a major factor shaping TCR repertoire composition, regardless of disease or transplant status. Few T cell clones were found to be shared across patients, but shared repertoire signatures across patients were revealed in a tissue-specific fashion by motif-based clustering. Blood and spleen T cells captured only a limited portion of the TCR repertoire detected in tissues, in both patients and mice. A small and clinically heterogeneous patient cohort was studied, and sampling depth was acknowledged as a limitation.

Sequences NSHNY (CDR1) and SYGAGN (CDR2) are obtained from the germline V gene. From the cysteine through the phenylalanine, the CDR3 covers 13 amino acids. The DNA has 36 bases, all within the CDR3, and is read from base 1. V is reduced by 4 bases and J by 4 bases, leaving a spacing of 9 bases between them. Before genomic DNA isolation with the DNeasy Blood & Tissue Kit, mouse tissues were minced with razor blades in buffered saline. Sequenced: spleen. The TCR comes from a female BALB/c mouse in good health. This mouse strain carries MHC haplotype H2-d. The rearranged segments are TRBV13-1 and TRBJ1-5; D gene: possibly TRBD1, on 5 matching bases. CDR3 loop: CASSTGQNQAPLF. CDR3 DNA (partial): TGTGCCAGCAGTACTGGACAAAACCAGGCTCCGCTT.